Below, 14 T cell receptor beta chains from the same sample are listed, as sequenced in a study of graft-versus-host responses after intestinal transplantation. TCRdb's table, derived via immunoSEQ multiplex PCR, lists solely in-frame clones and lacks some. Counted here are around 110,000 clones, roughly nine tenths occurring once; the ten biggest clones make up around 0.2%. Which antigens these TCRs recognize remains unknown. This specimen was unstimulated CD4+ T cells sorted from spleen or lymph node cells, taken before intestinal transplant. These receptor sequences come from a human donor who received an intestinal transplant.

The chain recombines TRBV7-2 with TRBJ2-5; tentatively, D is TRBD1 (5 bases). Gene TRBJ2-7 matches the end of the DNA better, so the J call may be wrong. CDR3 length equals 13 residues. The germline V gene has CDR1 SGHTA and CDR2 FQGNSA. The chain's CDR3 is CASSLRGRNEQYF. The DNA of the CDR3 is TGTGCCAGCAGCTTAAGGGGCCGCAACGAGCAGTACTTC.

This chain joins TRBV5-1 and TRBJ2-5, with D tentatively TRBD2 (7 bases). This CDR3 contains 13 residues. Germline V gene data show CDR1 as SGHRS and CDR2 as YFSETQ. The V end lost 7 bases, the J end lost 0 bases, and 10 bases lay between the germline ends. For the CDR3, the DNA is TGCGCCAGCGGGAGGGACAACCAAGAGACCCAGTACTTC. Translating gives CASGRDNQETQYF.

The chain employs TRBV7-6 and TRBJ1-1; D is ambiguous. V was cut by 1 base and J by 3 bases, with 12 bases left in between. The CDR3 length is 15 residues. Germline values: CDR1 SGHVS, CDR2 FNYEAQ. The CDR3 DNA reads as TGTGCCAGCAGCTTAGTGGCGGGAATCTACACTGAAGCTTTCTTT. Translation: CASSLVAGIYTEAFF.

The rearrangement uses TRBV6-5 and TRBJ2-3; D is possibly TRBD2 (6 bases). This CDR3 contains 16 residues. The V gene lost 2 bases and the J gene lost 4 bases, with 16 bases spanning the gap. Per the germline V gene, CDR1 is MNHEY and CDR2 is SVGAGI. CDR3 sequence: CASSYLRGAAADTQYF. CDR3 sequence (DNA): TGTGCCAGCAGTTACCTACGCGGGGCCGCGGCAGATACGCAGTATTTT.

This chain links TRBV7-9 with TRBJ2-7, with D hard to call. Germline CDR1 is SEHNR and CDR2 is FQNEAQ (reference sequence). The CDR3 has 14 amino acids. V lost 5 bases to trimming and J lost 6 bases, with 17 bases between them. The CDR3 sequence is CASSHNGIPIEQYF. The CDR3 DNA reads as TGTGCCAGCAGCCACAATGGCATTCCCATCGAGCAGTACTTC.

This clone came up a few times. V and J are TRBV9 and TRBJ1-4; 7 bases agree with TRBD1. The germline V gene has CDR1 SGDLS and CDR2 YYNGEE. V was clipped by 4 bases and J by 12 bases; unmatched bases: 6. This CDR3 has 12 amino acids. Here the CDR3 reads CASSRDTGELFF. CDR3 nucleotide sequence: TGTGCCAGCAGCCGGGACACAGGGGAACTGTTTTTT. Based on the CDR3 plus reference TRBV9 and TRBJ1-4, the full variable domain is DSGVTQTPKHLITATGQRVTLRCSPRSGDLSVYWYQQSLDQGLQFLIQYYNGEERAKGNILERFSAQQFPDLHSELNLSSLELGDSALYFCASSRDTGELFFGSGTQLSVL.

A single count supports this clone. The chain is built from TRBV6-1 and TRBJ1-2; D may be TRBD1 (5 bases). CDR3 size: 13 residues. Germline V CDR1 and CDR2: MNHNS, SASEGT. V gave up 2 bases and J gave up 8 bases, with 12 bases separating them. CDR3 region: CASSELGVGGYTF. In DNA form, the CDR3 reads TGTGCCAGCAGTGAATTAGGGGTTGGAGGCTACACCTTC.

V usage is TRBV4-3 and J usage is TRBJ1-2, with TRBD1 as a possible D gene (6 bases). This CDR3 is built from 15 residues. The V gene lost 0 bases and the J gene lost 7 bases, with 15 bases spanning the gap. Looked up from germline, CDR1 is LGHNA and CDR2 is YSLEER. The CDR3 spells CASSQEGGRDLGYTF. In DNA, the CDR3 is TGCGCCAGCAGCCAAGAGGGGGGGCGGGACCTTGGCTACACCTTC.

The genes are TRBV5-1 and TRBJ2-4; D perhaps matches TRBD2 (5 bases). V gave up 2 bases and J gave up 8 bases, with 8 bases separating them. The CDR3 is 12 amino acids. The germline V gene encodes CDR1 SGHRS and CDR2 YFSETQ. In DNA, the CDR3 is TGCGCCAGCAGCTTAACTAGAGACATTCAGTACTTC. Translating it yields CASSLTRDIQYF.

J is TRBJ1-3 and V is TRBV27; 8 nucleotides align to TRBD1. The CDR3 runs to 15 residues. The germline gives CDR1 MNHEY, CDR2 SMNVEV (reference sequence). Unmatched junction bases numbered 7, after V lost 7 bases and J lost 2 bases. The CDR3 DNA sequence: TGTGCCAGCACCCGCGACAGGGGAACTGGAAACACCATATATTTT. This translates into CASTRDRGTGNTIYF.

About this clone itself: The junction shows a germline mismatch at one end, possibly a read error. Other DNA sequences within the sample encode an identical CDR3. The chain joins TRBV10-3 to TRBJ2-1, with D possibly TRBD1 on 6 matching bases. The CDR3 spans 13 residues. Germline CDR1 is ENHRY and CDR2 is SYGVKD. The CDR3 region is CAIKQGSYNEQFF. The CDR3 DNA reads TGCGCCATCAAACAGGGCTCCTACAATGAGCAGTTCTTC.

This rearrangement joins TRBV19 to TRBJ2-7; D is possibly TRBD2 (5 bases). CDR3 length: 14 residues. Trimming pared 1 base from V and 3 bases from J, leaving 10 bases between. From germline, CDR1 is LNHDA and CDR2 SQIVND (reference sequence). CDR3 sequence reads: CASSIGPGNYEQYF. In DNA form, the CDR3 reads TGTGCCAGTAGTATAGGTCCGGGGAACTACGAGCAGTACTTC.

This chain uses TRBV6-6 with TRBJ2-3; the D gene is possibly TRBD1 (6 bases). The CDR3 consists of 14 residues. In germline, CDR1 is MNHNY, CDR2 SVGAGI (reference sequence). V lost 6 bases and J 4 bases, leaving 14 bases between the germline ends. CDR3 protein: CASRTQGFADTQYF. The CDR3 nucleotides are TGTGCCAGCAGAACACAGGGATTCGCAGATACGCAGTATTTT.

The rearrangement links TRBV6-1 to TRBJ1-1; possible D gene TRBD1, 6 bases. The CDR3 is 14 amino acids. The V and J ends lost 3 bases and 0 bases respectively, with 8 bases between them. CDR1 is MNHNS, CDR2 SASEGT, per germline. The DNA of the CDR3 is TGTGCCAGCAGTGATGGACAGATGAACACTGAAGCTTTCTTT. Its translation is CASSDGQMNTEAFF.